This T cell receptor delta chain is from a study of gamma-delta T cells after stem cell transplantation. TCRdb re-called the RT-PCR reads using CATT. The data contain 2,500 to 3,000 delta-chain clones, roughly 21% of them singletons. By share, this clone ranks as medium-sized (0.01 to 0.1%). Other DNA sequences in this sample translate to the same CDR3. The receptor was isolated from a human donor. It is not recorded whose cells these are; they may come from a transplant donor. Input material: gamma-delta T cells.

In DNA, the CDR3 is TGTGCCTGTGACACCGAGTTGGATGTGGATAACTTCTGGGACACCCGACAGATGTTTTTC. Encoded protein: CACDTELDVDNFWDTRQMFF. The chain recombines TRDV2 with TRDJ3; TRDD3 is a possible D gene (5 bases). This CDR3 spans 20 amino acids. Trimming pared 0 bases from V and 3 bases from J, leaving 20 bases between. CDR1 and CDR2 from the germline V gene are GEAIGNYY and EKD.